Presented here are 30 T cell receptor beta chains from one specimen sequenced in a study of Ad26.COV2.S vaccination and SARS-CoV-2 variants. Produced via immunoSEQ multiplex PCR; TCRdb's table is partial and in-frame only. This table has about 350,000 clones, around 92% appearing once. The specimen comprised peripheral blood, sampled after recovery from COVID-19. All receptors come from a human donor who had recovered from COVID-19.

The chain is built from TRBV6-6 and TRBJ1-3; tentatively, D is TRBD1 (5 bases). Germline CDR1 and CDR2: MNHNY and SVGAGI (reference sequence). CDR3 length: 16 residues. Deletions cut 6 bases from V and 0 bases from J, with 15 bases between. This CDR3 reads CASRAGHNLSGNTIYF. The CDR3 nucleotides are TGTGCCAGCAGAGCTGGACACAACCTCTCTGGAAACACCATATATTTT.

This sequence joins TRBV27 and TRBJ1-2, with TRBD1 identical over 7 bases. CDR1 and CDR2 (germline): MNHEY, SMNVEV (reference sequence). The ends lost 1 base at V and 5 bases at J; junction bases unmatched: 4. The CDR3 loop spans 14 amino acids. The CDR3 DNA sequence: TGTGCCAGCAGTTTATACGGCAGGGGGTATGGCTACACCTTC. This codes for CASSLYGRGYGYTF.

This chain uses TRBV13 with TRBJ1-1; D unclear. CDR1 is PRHDT and CDR2 is FYEKMQ in the germline V gene (reference sequence). With 3 bases removed from V and 0 bases from J, the gap between germline ends came to 8 bases. This CDR3 is 14 amino acids long. The CDR3 bases are TGTGCCAGCAGCTTGTCCCAGCTGAACACTGAAGCTTTCTTT. The encoded protein is CASSLSQLNTEAFF. Using reference TRBV13 and TRBJ1-1 for the parts outside the CDR3, the full variable domain is AAGVIQSPRHLIKEKRETATLKCYPIPRHDTVYWYQQGPGQDPQFLISFYEKMQSDKGSIPDRFSAQQFSDYHSELNMSSLELGDSALYFCASSLSQLNTEAFFGQGTRLTVV.

The V and J genes are TRBV27 and TRBJ2-7; TRBD1 aligns across 8 bases. Trimming at V came to 5 bases and at J to 3 bases, leaving 9 bases not matched to a gene. Germline CDR1 and CDR2: MNHEY and SMNVEV (reference sequence). The CDR3 is 15 amino acids. CDR3 sequence (DNA): TGTGCCAGCAGTCCACTGGACAGGGTAATCTACGAGCAGTACTTC. It yields the protein CASSPLDRVIYEQYF.

V and J are TRBV7-6 and TRBJ1-4, with 8 nucleotides matching TRBD1. The ends lost 1 base at V and 2 bases at J; junction bases unmatched: 9. This CDR3 is built from 18 residues. Germline loops: CDR1 SGHVS, CDR2 FNYEAQ. The CDR3 coding sequence is TGTGCCAGCAGCTTAGACAGGGGGGGATTTAGGACTAATGAAAAACTGTTTTTT. Its protein is CASSLDRGGFRTNEKLFF.

The rearrangement joins TRBV6-5 to TRBJ2-7; D is perhaps TRBD1 or TRBD2 (6 bases each). V was shortened by 6 bases and J by 2 bases, with 11 bases between the two germline ends. CDR1 and CDR2 from the germline V gene are MNHEY and SVGAGI. CDR3 size: 13 residues. The chain's CDR3 is CASRLGGPYEQYF. In DNA, the CDR3 is TGTGCCAGCAGGCTCGGGGGCCCCTACGAGCAGTACTTC.

The chain employs TRBV7-9 and TRBJ2-2, with 7 bases matching TRBD2. This CDR3 contains 12 residues. In germline, CDR1 is SEHNR, CDR2 FQNEAQ (reference sequence). V trimming: 6 bases; J trimming: 10 bases; junction bases outside the gene matches: 5. CDR3 region: CASRGGVAELFF. The CDR3 DNA is TGTGCCAGCAGGGGAGGGGTTGCGGAGCTGTTTTTT.

V usage is TRBV5-1 and J usage is TRBJ2-5, with a possible D match to TRBD2 (5 bases). Germline CDR1 SGHRS, CDR2 YFSETQ. This CDR3 is 15 amino acids long. Between the trimmed V and J ends, which lost 0 bases and 3 bases, there was a span of 12 bases. CDR3 loop: CASSLAWRAEETQYF. CDR3 nucleotides: TGCGCCAGCAGCTTGGCCTGGCGGGCCGAAGAGACCCAGTACTTC. The full variable domain, with the rest looked up from reference TRBV5-1 and TRBJ2-5, is KAGVTQTPRYLIKTRGQQVTLSCSPISGHRSVSWYQQTPGQGLQFLFEYFSETQRNKGNFPGRFSGRQFSNSRSEMNVSTLELGDSALYLCASSLAWRAEETQYFGPGTRLLVL.

This clone was seen only once. This chain uses TRBV27 with TRBJ2-7; possibly TRBD1 for D (6 bases). Germline V CDR1 and CDR2: MNHEY, SMNVEV (reference sequence). The CDR3 totals 15 residues. V was cut by 7 bases and J by 4 bases, with 20 bases left in between. The CDR3 loop is CASTPSPDSGYEQYF. CDR3 DNA: TGTGCCAGCACCCCCTCCCCGGACAGCGGTTACGAGCAGTACTTC.

On this clone itself: Sequence at one end of the junction differs from germline and may be a read error. This rearrangement joins TRBV7-2 to TRBJ2-3, with 12 bases lining up with TRBD2. This CDR3 is built from 15 residues. The germline gives CDR1 SGHTA, CDR2 FQGNSA. The CDR3 reads CASSLAGGPQSTQYF. DNA for the CDR3: TGTGCCAGCAGCCTAGCGGGGGGGCCACAGTCGACGCAGTATTTT.

The chain recombines TRBV27 with TRBJ1-5; tentative D call: TRBD1 (6 bases). Per germline, CDR1 MNHEY and CDR2 SMNVEV (reference sequence). The CDR3 runs 16 residues. With 3 bases removed from V and 3 bases from J, the gap between germline ends came to 15 bases. The CDR3 DNA follows: TGTGCCAGCAGTTTCGGATTCCCAGGGGCCAATCAGCCCCAGCATTTT. Translation: CASSFGFPGANQPQHF.

This clone has just a few counts. This chain uses TRBV7-2 with TRBJ1-1; unclear D gene. CDR3 length: 15 amino acids. V was trimmed by 3 bases and J by 0 bases, leaving 11 bases between them. CDR1 and CDR2 from the germline V gene are SGHTA and FQGNSA. DNA for the CDR3: TGTGCCAGCAGCTTTGCGCAGGCGATGAACACTGAAGCTTTCTTT. Translating it yields CASSFAQAMNTEAFF.

V usage is TRBV5-5 and J usage is TRBJ1-2; D unresolved. The CDR3 runs to 13 residues. Trimming stripped 0 bases from V and 1 base from J, with 4 bases between. CDR1 is SGHKS, CDR2 YYEKEE, per germline (reference sequence). The CDR3 DNA sequence: TGTGCCAGCAGCTTGGACTATAACTATGGCTACACCTTC. Translating gives CASSLDYNYGYTF.

The V call is TRBV6-2 or TRBV6-3, the J call TRBJ2-5, with 10 bases aligning to TRBD2. Losses at the gene ends were 2 bases for V and 9 bases for J; bases not matched to a gene: 21. The CDR3 sequence is 19 residues long. Germline V gene lookup returns CDR1 MNHEY and CDR2 SVGEGT. CDR3 protein: CASSYRTTFGLADPGAQYF. CDR3 bases: TGTGCCAGCAGTTACCGCACCACATTCGGACTAGCGGACCCGGGGGCCCAGTACTTC.

The rearrangement joins TRBV2 to TRBJ2-3; 7 nucleotides align to TRBD2. Per the germline V gene, CDR1 is SNHLY and CDR2 is FYNNEI. This CDR3 region has 17 residues. Trimming took 2 bases from V and 3 from J; bases not matched to a gene: 11. The CDR3 region is CASSESPERDGTDTQYF. The CDR3 DNA reads TGTGCCAGCAGTGAATCCCCGGAGCGGGATGGGACAGATACGCAGTATTTT.

The rearrangement links TRBV9 to TRBJ1-1; TRBD1 agrees at 8 bases. Germline CDR1 reads SGDLS; CDR2 reads YYNGEE. After removal of 3 bases from V and 4 bases from J, the junction contained 5 bases not matched to a gene. CDR3 length equals 14 residues. The CDR3 region is CASSAGGMGTEAFF. CDR3 nucleotide sequence: TGTGCCAGCAGCGCAGGGGGCATGGGCACTGAAGCTTTCTTT.

V gene TRBV15 combines with J gene TRBJ1-6, with D possibly being TRBD1 (6 bases). Germline V CDR1 and CDR2: LNHNV, YYDKDF (reference sequence). This CDR3 is built from 14 residues. Trimming stripped 1 base from V and 10 bases from J, with 11 bases between. CDR3 amino acids: CATSRARDISPLHF. In DNA, the CDR3 is TGTGCCACCAGCAGAGCAAGGGACATCTCACCCCTCCACTTT.

The chain combines TRBV19 with TRBJ1-1, with D unresolved. V lost 1 base and J lost 4, with 4 bases in between. Germline CDR1 reads LNHDA; CDR2 reads SQIVND (reference sequence). This CDR3 region has 12 residues. In DNA form, the CDR3 reads TGTGCCAGTAGTATAGGGTCCACTGAAGCTTTCTTT. It translates to CASSIGSTEAFF.

The chain employs TRBV6-5 and TRBJ1-6; the match to TRBD1 covers 8 bases. V shed 5 bases and J 9 bases; nucleotides not matched to a gene: 3. The V gene's germline CDR1 is MNHEY and CDR2 SVGAGI. The length of the CDR3 is 13 residues. The CDR3 protein is CASSNTGGSPLHF. The CDR3 DNA reads as TGTGCCAGCAGTAACACAGGGGGTTCACCCCTCCACTTT.

The V call is TRBV6-5, the J call TRBJ1-1, with a tentative D call TRBD1 (5 bases). The CDR3 totals 11 residues. Between the trimmed V and J ends, which lost 3 bases and 11 bases, there was a span of 10 bases. Germline V CDR1 and CDR2: MNHEY, SVGAGI. For the CDR3, the DNA is TGTGCCAGCAGTTATGGGGGTCAGGCTTTCTTT. It is translated as CASSYGGQAFF.

This clone has just a few counts. The chain joins TRBV4-3 to TRBJ1-2; no reliable D call. This CDR3 is built from 14 residues. Germline lookup yields CDR1 LGHNA and CDR2 YSLEER. The V end lost 1 base, the J end lost 8 bases, and 14 bases lay between the germline ends. The CDR3 spells CASSQVRTRGGYTF. The DNA of the CDR3 is TGCGCCAGCAGCCAAGTTCGGACCCGAGGGGGCTACACCTTC.

The rearrangement uses TRBV29-1 and TRBJ1-1, with 11 bases matching TRBD1. V shed 5 bases, J shed 5 bases, and the junction held 10 bases outside the gene matches. CDR1 SQVTM and CDR2 ANQGSEA come from the germline V gene. The CDR3 is 15 residues long. The CDR3 DNA sequence: TGCAGCGTTAACAGAGGGACAGGGGGGACTACTGAAGCTTTCTTT. Protein: CSVNRGTGGTTEAFF.

The chain couples TRBV18 to TRBJ1-3; D is undetermined. The V end was cut by 2 bases, the J end by 4 bases, with 6 bases between. The germline V gene encodes CDR1 KGHSH and CDR2 LQKENI. The CDR3 extends over 13 amino acids. The CDR3 DNA is TGTGCCAGCTCACCAAATTACGGAAACACCATATATTTT. Encoded protein: CASSPNYGNTIYF.

This clone has only one observation. This CDR3 reads CASSSGNSYEQYF. As DNA, the CDR3 is TGTGCCAGCAGCTCCGGGAATTCCTACGAGCAGTACTTC. The genes are TRBV11-2 and TRBJ2-7; a possible D gene is TRBD2 (5 bases). CDR1 and CDR2 (germline): SGHAT, FQNNGV. The CDR3 has 13 amino acids. V was pared by 4 bases and J by 1 base, with 8 bases between.

The rearrangement joins TRBV9 to TRBJ1-2; 9 positions agree with TRBD1. V lost 3 bases and J lost 8; bases outside the gene matches: 8. This CDR3 has 14 residues. In germline, CDR1 is SGDLS, CDR2 YYNGEE. The CDR3: CASSAGTGRRGYTF. For the CDR3, the DNA is TGTGCCAGCAGCGCGGGGACAGGGCGGAGGGGCTACACCTTC.

The J gene is TRBJ2-2, the V gene TRBV11-3; tentative D call: TRBD1 (5 bases). This CDR3 has 16 amino acids. From germline, CDR1 is SGHNT and CDR2 YENEEA. Trimming took off 4 bases at V and 2 bases at J, with 14 bases between the two ends. CDR3 sequence: CASSSLDSPNTGELFF. DNA of the CDR3: TGTGCCAGCAGCTCCCTTGACAGCCCAAACACCGGGGAGCTGTTTTTT. Variable domain in full (rest from reference TRBV11-3 and TRBJ2-2): EAGVVQSPRYKIIEKKQPVAFWCNPISGHNTLYWYLQNLGQGPELLIRYENEEAVDDSQLPKDRFSAERLKGVDSTLKIQPAELGDSAVYLCASSSLDSPNTGELFFGEGSRLTVL.

The CDR3 coding sequence is TGCAGTGCGCTGGATGATTACGAGCAGTACTTC. It encodes CSALDDYEQYF. The chain uses TRBV20-1 and TRBJ2-7; D not resolved. This CDR3 contains 11 residues. Trimming removed 6 bases at V and 4 bases at J, with 10 bases between. The germline V gene encodes CDR1 DFQATT and CDR2 SNEGSKA (reference sequence).

The CDR3 spells CASGYSAKGPHEQYF. The CDR3 coding sequence is TGTGCTAGTGGTTACTCCGCCAAGGGCCCCCACGAGCAGTACTTC. The gene calls are TRBV12-5 and TRBJ2-7, with D unresolved. V lost 4 bases, J lost 5 bases, and 18 bases lay in between. CDR3 size: 15 residues. Germline CDR1 and CDR2: LGHNT and FRNRAP.

V is TRBV14 and J is TRBJ1-2; 9 bases are shared with TRBD1. CDR1 SGHDN and CDR2 FVKESK come from the germline V gene. With V trimmed by 4 bases and J by 2 bases, 8 bases remained unmatched. The CDR3 extends over 16 amino acids. The CDR3: CASSPRAGQGNYGYTF. As DNA, the CDR3 is TGTGCCAGCAGCCCCCGCGCCGGACAGGGGAACTATGGCTACACCTTC. The variable domain in full, with the rest retrieved from reference TRBV14 and TRBJ1-2, is EAGVTQFPSHSVIEKGQTVTLRCDPISGHDNLYWYRRVMGKEIKFLLHFVKESKQDESGMPNNRFLAERTGGTYSTLKVQPAELEDSGVYFCASSPRAGQGNYGYTFGSGTRLTVV.

The chain uses TRBV15 and TRBJ1-1; D remains unclear. V lost 3 bases and J 0 bases, leaving 14 bases between the germline ends. The CDR3 runs 16 residues. CDR1 is LNHNV, CDR2 YYDKDF, per germline (reference sequence). CDR3 in amino acids: CATSSPPGRVNTEAFF. As DNA, the CDR3 is TGTGCCACCAGCAGCCCTCCGGGCCGGGTGAACACTGAAGCTTTCTTT. The variable domain in full, completed from reference TRBV15 and TRBJ1-1, reads DAMVIQNPRYQVTQFGKPVTLSCSQTLNHNVMYWYQQKSSQAPKLLFHYYDKDFNNEADTPDNFQSRRPNTSFCFLDIRSPGLGDTAMYLCATSSPPGRVNTEAFFGQGTRLTVV.